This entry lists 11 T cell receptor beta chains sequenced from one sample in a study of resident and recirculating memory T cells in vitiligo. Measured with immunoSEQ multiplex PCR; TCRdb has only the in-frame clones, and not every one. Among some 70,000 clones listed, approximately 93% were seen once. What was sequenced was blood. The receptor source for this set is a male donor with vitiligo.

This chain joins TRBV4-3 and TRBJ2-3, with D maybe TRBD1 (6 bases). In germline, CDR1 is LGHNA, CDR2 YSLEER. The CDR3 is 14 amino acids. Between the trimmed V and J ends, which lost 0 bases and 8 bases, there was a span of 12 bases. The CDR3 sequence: CASSQDLGAFTQYF. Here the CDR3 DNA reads TGCGCCAGCAGCCAAGATTTGGGGGCTTTTACGCAGTATTTT.

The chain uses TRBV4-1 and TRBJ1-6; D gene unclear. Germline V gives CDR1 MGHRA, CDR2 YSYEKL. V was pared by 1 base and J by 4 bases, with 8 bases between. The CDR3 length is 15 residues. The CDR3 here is CASSQGTPYNSPLHF. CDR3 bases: TGCGCCAGCAGCCAAGGAACACCGTATAATTCACCCCTCCACTTT.

CDR3 sequence reads: CASTSAGTGGIEAFF. In nucleotides, the CDR3 is TGTGCCAGCACCTCGGCCGGGACTGGTGGGATTGAAGCTTTCTTT. The chain carries TRBV28 and TRBJ1-1; TRBD1 is a possible D gene (5 bases). CDR3 length equals 15 residues. Germline V gene lookup returns CDR1 MDHEN and CDR2 SYDVKM. V lost 7 bases to trimming and J lost 7 bases, with 22 bases between them. Supplemented by reference TRBV28 and TRBJ1-1, the full variable domain reads DVKVTQSSRYLVKRTGEKVFLECVQDMDHENMFWYRQDPGLGLRLIYFSYDVKMKEKGDIPEGYSVSREKKERFSLILESASTNQTSMYLCASTSAGTGGIEAFFGQGTRLTVV.

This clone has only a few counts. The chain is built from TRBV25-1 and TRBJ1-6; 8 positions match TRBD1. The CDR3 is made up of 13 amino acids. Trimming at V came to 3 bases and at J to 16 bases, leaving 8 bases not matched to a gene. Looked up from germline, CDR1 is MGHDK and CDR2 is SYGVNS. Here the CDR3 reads CASSDRDRGRLHF. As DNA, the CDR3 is TGTGCCAGCAGTGACCGAGACAGGGGAAGACTCCACTTT. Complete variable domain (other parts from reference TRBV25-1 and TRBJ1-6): EADIYQTPRYLVIGTGKKITLECSQTMGHDKMYWYQQDPGMELHLIHYSYGVNSTEKGDLSSESTVSRIRTEHFPLTLESARPSHTSQYLCASSDRDRGRLHFGNGTRLTVT.

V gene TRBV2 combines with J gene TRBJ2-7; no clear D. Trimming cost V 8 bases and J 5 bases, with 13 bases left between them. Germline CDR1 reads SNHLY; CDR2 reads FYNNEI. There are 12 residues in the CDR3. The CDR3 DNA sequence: TGTGCCAGCCGAGGCCGCGTCAACGAGCAGTACTTC. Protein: CASRGRVNEQYF.

The CDR3 DNA is TGTGCCAGCAGTGTCCGGACAGGGATCTCCTACGAGCAGTACTTC. This encodes CASSVRTGISYEQYF. The chain carries TRBV28 and TRBJ2-7; 8 bases are shared with TRBD1. This CDR3 spans 15 amino acids. V was clipped by 5 bases and J by 0 bases; unmatched bases: 6. Germline CDR1 is MDHEN and CDR2 is SYDVKM. Complete variable domain (other parts from reference TRBV28 and TRBJ2-7): DVKVTQSSRYLVKRTGEKVFLECVQDMDHENMFWYRQDPGLGLRLIYFSYDVKMKEKGDIPEGYSVSREKKERFSLILESASTNQTSMYLCASSVRTGISYEQYFGPGTRLTVT.

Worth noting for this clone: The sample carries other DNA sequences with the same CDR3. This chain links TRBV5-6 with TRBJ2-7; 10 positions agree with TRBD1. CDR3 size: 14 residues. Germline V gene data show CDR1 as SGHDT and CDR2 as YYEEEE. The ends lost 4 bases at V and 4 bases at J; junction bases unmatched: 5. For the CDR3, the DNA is TGTGCCAGCAGCCTGGGACAGGGGAGGTACGAGCAGTACTTC. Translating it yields CASSLGQGRYEQYF.

In DNA, the CDR3 is TGTGCCAGCAATACTCCGGGACACAATAGCAATCAGCCCCAGCATTTT. This sequence encodes CASNTPGHNSNQPQHF. This sequence joins TRBV28 and TRBJ1-5, with D perhaps matching TRBD1 (6 bases). The CDR3 contains 16 residues. Trimming took 7 bases from V and 0 from J, leaving 16 bases between them. Germline V gene sequence: CDR1 MDHEN, CDR2 SYDVKM.

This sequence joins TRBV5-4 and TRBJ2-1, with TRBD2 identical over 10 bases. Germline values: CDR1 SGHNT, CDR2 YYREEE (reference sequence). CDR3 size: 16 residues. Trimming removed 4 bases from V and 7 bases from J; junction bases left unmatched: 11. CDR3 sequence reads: CASSPGRASGGNEQFF. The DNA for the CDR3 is TGTGCCAGCAGCCCGGGCCGGGCTAGCGGGGGAAATGAGCAGTTCTTC.

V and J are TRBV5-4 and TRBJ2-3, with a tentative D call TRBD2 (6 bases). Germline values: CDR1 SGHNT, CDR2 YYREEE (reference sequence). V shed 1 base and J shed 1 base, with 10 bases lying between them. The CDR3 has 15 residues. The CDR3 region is CASSLFGTRTDTQYF. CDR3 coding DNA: TGTGCCAGCAGCTTGTTCGGGACTCGCACAGATACGCAGTATTTT.

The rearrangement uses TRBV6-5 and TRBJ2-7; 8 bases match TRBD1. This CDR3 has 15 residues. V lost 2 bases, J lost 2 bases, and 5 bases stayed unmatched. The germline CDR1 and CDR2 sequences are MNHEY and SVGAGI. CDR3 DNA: TGTGCCAGCAGTTACGGGACAGGATCGGCCTACGAGCAGTACTTC. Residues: CASSYGTGSAYEQYF.